This TCR beta chain was captured by sequencing in a study of blood T cell repertoires in COVID-19. Study-wide context: PBMCs, B-cell-depleted T cells, or T cells provided the cDNA or gDNA that made up the material.

The method was immunoSEQ multiplex PCR; TCRdb's version includes in-frame clones alone and lacks a portion of them. The data hold 70,000 to 100,000 clones, with about 70% observed a single time. Per germline, CDR1 MNHGY and CDR2 SAAAGT. With 0 bases clipped from V and 6 bases from J, the junction kept 6 bases outside the gene matches. The CDR3 spans 15 residues. The V gene is TRBV6-8, the J gene TRBJ1-1; 8 bases line up with TRBD1. This sequence was found in a woman aged 55 to 70 in a cohort sampled during active or convalescent COVID-19. The sequenced material came from peripheral blood. CDR3 sequence (DNA): TGTGCCAGCAGTTACTCGGGGACAGGCAGGCCTGAAGCTTTCTTT. This encodes CASSYSGTGRPEAFF.